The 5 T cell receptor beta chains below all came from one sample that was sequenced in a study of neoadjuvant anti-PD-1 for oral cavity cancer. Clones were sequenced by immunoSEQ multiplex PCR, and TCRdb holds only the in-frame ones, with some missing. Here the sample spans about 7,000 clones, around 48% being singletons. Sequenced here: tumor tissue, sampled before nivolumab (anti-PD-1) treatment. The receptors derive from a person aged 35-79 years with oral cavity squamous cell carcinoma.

As DNA, the CDR3 is TGTGCCAGTAGTATGAGGGGGCTCTACCAAGAGACCCAGTACTTC. This gives the protein CASSMRGLYQETQYF. The rearrangement joins TRBV19 to TRBJ2-5, with 7 positions matching TRBD1. The CDR3 is 15 residues long. The germline gives CDR1 LNHDA, CDR2 SQIVND (reference sequence). The V gene end was trimmed by 3 bases and the J gene end by 0 bases; junction bases not matched to a gene: 4.

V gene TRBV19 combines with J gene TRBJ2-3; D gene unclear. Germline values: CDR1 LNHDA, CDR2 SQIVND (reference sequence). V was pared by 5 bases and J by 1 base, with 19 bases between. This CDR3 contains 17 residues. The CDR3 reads CASSPPQSGWGTDTQYF. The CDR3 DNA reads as TGTGCCAGTAGTCCCCCCCAGTCCGGTTGGGGCACAGATACGCAGTATTTT.

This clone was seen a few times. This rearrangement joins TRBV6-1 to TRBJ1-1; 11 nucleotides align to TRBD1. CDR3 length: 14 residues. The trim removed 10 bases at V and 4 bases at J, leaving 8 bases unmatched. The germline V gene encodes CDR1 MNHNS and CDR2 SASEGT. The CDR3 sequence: CATGGQGVGTEAFF. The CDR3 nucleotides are TGTGCCACGGGGGGACAGGGGGTAGGCACTGAAGCTTTCTTT.

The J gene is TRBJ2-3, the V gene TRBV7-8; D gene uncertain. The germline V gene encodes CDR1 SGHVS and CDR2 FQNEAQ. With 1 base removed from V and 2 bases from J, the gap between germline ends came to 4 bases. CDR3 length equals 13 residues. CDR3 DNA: TGTGCCAGCAGCTTAGGCTACACAGATACGCAGTATTTT. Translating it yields CASSLGYTDTQYF.

Written as DNA, the CDR3 is TGCAGTGCTATCCGGGACCCCCAAGCTTTCTTT. Amino acids: CSAIRDPQAFF. The chain couples TRBV20-1 to TRBJ1-1, with D tentatively TRBD1 (5 bases). The V end lost 4 bases, the J end lost 9 bases, and 12 bases lay between the germline ends. CDR3 length: 11 amino acids. CDR1 is DFQATT, CDR2 SNEGSKA, per germline (reference sequence).